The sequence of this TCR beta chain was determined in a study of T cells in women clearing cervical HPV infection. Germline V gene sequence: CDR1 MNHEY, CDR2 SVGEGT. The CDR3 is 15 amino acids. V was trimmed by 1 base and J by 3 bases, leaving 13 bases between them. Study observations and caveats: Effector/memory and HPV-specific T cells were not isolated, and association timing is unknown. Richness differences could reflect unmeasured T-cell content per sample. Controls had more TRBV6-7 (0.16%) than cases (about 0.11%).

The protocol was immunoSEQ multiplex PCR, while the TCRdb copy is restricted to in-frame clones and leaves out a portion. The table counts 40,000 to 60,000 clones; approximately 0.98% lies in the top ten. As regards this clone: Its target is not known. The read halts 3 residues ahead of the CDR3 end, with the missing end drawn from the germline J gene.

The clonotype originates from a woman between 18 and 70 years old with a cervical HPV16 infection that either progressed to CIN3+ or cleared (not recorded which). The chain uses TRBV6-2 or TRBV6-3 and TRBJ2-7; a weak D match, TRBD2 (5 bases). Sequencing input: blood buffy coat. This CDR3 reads CASSYFLAAVYEQYF. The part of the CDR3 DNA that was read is TGTGCCAGCAGTTACTTTCTAGCCGCGGTCTACGAG.